The 20 T cell receptor beta chains listed next were all sequenced from one sample in a study of blood T cell repertoires in COVID-19. Here immunoSEQ multiplex PCR was the method, and the copy in TCRdb shows in-frame clones only, minus some. The sample includes about 120,000 clones, around 89% of them seen just once. The sample comprised peripheral blood. The receptors were sampled from a man in his sixties or seventies with active or convalescent COVID-19.

V is TRBV11-2 and J is TRBJ2-7; TRBD2 is a possible D gene (5 bases). The CDR3 loop spans 15 amino acids. V was clipped by 5 bases and J by 3 bases, with 17 bases between them. Germline CDR1 is SGHAT and CDR2 is FQNNGV. CDR3 region: CASSQAVDSNYEQYF. CDR3 DNA sequence: TGTGCCAGCAGCCAAGCAGTGGACTCTAACTACGAGCAGTACTTC. Filled out from reference TRBV11-2 and TRBJ2-7, the complete variable domain reads EAGVAQSPRYKIIEKRQSVAFWCNPISGHATLYWYQQILGQGPKLLIQFQNNGVVDDSQLPKDRFSAERLKGVDSTLKIQPAKLEDSAVYLCASSQAVDSNYEQYFGPGTRLTVT.

CDR3 in amino acids: CASSSQGSSGNTIYF. The DNA for the CDR3 is TGTGCCAGCAGTTCACAGGGATCCTCTGGAAACACCATATATTTT. This chain joins TRBV11-2 and TRBJ1-3; tentative D call: TRBD1 (6 bases). Germline V CDR1 and CDR2: SGHAT, FQNNGV. The V and J ends lost 6 bases and 0 bases respectively, with 12 bases between them. The CDR3 covers 15 residues.

CDR3 region: CASGTSGKSYEQYF. The CDR3 DNA reads as TGTGCCAGCGGCACTAGCGGGAAGTCCTACGAGCAGTACTTC. The chain links TRBV28 to TRBJ2-7, with 10 bases aligning to TRBD2. J gave up 1 base and V 8 bases, and 5 bases lay outside the gene matches. The germline V gene has CDR1 MDHEN and CDR2 SYDVKM. This CDR3 has 14 amino acids.

The CDR3 region is CASSYDWSSYNEQFF. CDR3 bases: TGTGCCAGCAGTTATGACTGGAGCTCCTACAATGAGCAGTTCTTC. V usage is TRBV6-5 and J usage is TRBJ2-1; no clear D gene. Germline assignment: CDR1 MNHEY and CDR2 SVGAGI. The V and J ends lost 3 bases and 0 bases respectively, with 9 bases between them. The CDR3 is 15 residues long.

The CDR3 coding sequence is TGTGCCAGCAGTTACGGACAGGGGGCGTATAATTCACCCCTCCACTTT. Its protein is CASSYGQGAYNSPLHF. This chain links TRBV6-6 with TRBJ1-6; the match to TRBD1 covers 11 bases. V was clipped by 2 bases and J by 4 bases; unmatched bases: 1. Germline CDR1 reads MNHNY; CDR2 reads SVGAGI (reference sequence). The CDR3 is 16 amino acids.

The rearrangement uses TRBV18 and TRBJ2-2; the D gene is possibly TRBD2 (6 bases). The germline CDR1 and CDR2 sequences are KGHSH and LQKENI. The V gene lost 6 bases and the J gene lost 0 bases, with 8 bases spanning the gap. The CDR3 length is 14 residues. CDR3 sequence: CASSGGTNTGELFF. The CDR3 DNA reads TGTGCCAGCTCGGGGGGTACGAACACCGGGGAGCTGTTTTTT. Supplemented by reference TRBV18 and TRBJ2-2, the full variable domain reads NAGVMQNPRHLVRRRGQEARLRCSPMKGHSHVYWYRQLPEEGLKFMVYLQKENIIDESGMPKERFSAEFPKEGPSILRIQQVVRGDSAAYFCASSGGTNTGELFFGEGSRLTVL.

This clone is a singleton in its sample. The CDR3 DNA follows: TGCAGCGTTGTGACAGGGGGCTTTGCAGATACGCAGTATTTT. This codes for CSVVTGGFADTQYF. The chain employs TRBV29-1 and TRBJ2-3, with 10 bases aligning to TRBD1. This CDR3 spans 14 amino acids. Trimming took 4 bases from V and 4 from J; bases not matched to a gene: 5. CDR1 and CDR2 from the germline V gene are SQVTM and ANQGSEA.

V and J are TRBV18 and TRBJ1-3, with TRBD1 matching 9 bases. This CDR3 spans 15 amino acids. Germline trimming cut 2 bases from V and 6 bases from J; bases unmatched to any gene: 5. CDR1 and CDR2 (germline): KGHSH, LQKENI. Here the CDR3 reads CASSPEQGAENTIYF. The CDR3 nucleotides read TGTGCCAGCTCACCAGAACAGGGGGCTGAAAACACCATATATTTT.

The chain is built from TRBV19 and TRBJ2-7; 7 bases line up with TRBD2. From germline, CDR1 is LNHDA and CDR2 SQIVND (reference sequence). V shed 5 bases, J shed 5 bases, and the junction held 12 bases outside the gene matches. This CDR3 has 15 amino acids. This CDR3 is CASSAPGLFTHEQYF. CDR3 bases: TGTGCCAGTAGTGCACCGGGACTATTTACCCACGAGCAGTACTTC.

The CDR3 is CASMEGTNTGELFF. The CDR3 coding sequence is TGTGCCAGTATGGAGGGAACGAACACCGGGGAGCTGTTTTTT. The V call is TRBV19, the J call TRBJ2-2; TRBD2 might be the D (6 bases). CDR1 and CDR2 from the germline V gene are LNHDA and SQIVND (reference sequence). The CDR3 covers 14 residues. V gave up 7 bases and J gave up 0 bases, with 9 bases separating them.

V and J are TRBV7-2 and TRBJ2-5; possible D gene TRBD1, 6 bases. V was cut by 2 bases and J by 5 bases, with 15 bases left in between. The CDR3 is 15 residues long. The V gene's germline CDR1 is SGHTA and CDR2 FQGNSA. The CDR3: CASSLTTGHAETQYF. Written as DNA, the CDR3 is TGTGCCAGCAGCTTAACAACAGGGCATGCGGAGACCCAGTACTTC.

The chain couples TRBV7-9 to TRBJ1-2; no clear D. Trimming removed 0 bases at V and 10 bases at J, with 12 bases between. The germline CDR1 and CDR2 sequences are SEHNR and FQNEAQ (reference sequence). This CDR3 is 13 amino acids long. DNA of the CDR3: TGTGCCAGCAGCTTAGCCCAGTCTTCAGACTACACCTTC. Translating it yields CASSLAQSSDYTF.

The chain joins TRBV12-3 or TRBV12-4 to TRBJ1-1; the D is unclear. The V end lost 8 bases, the J end lost 8 bases, and 15 bases lay between the germline ends. The CDR3 consists of 12 residues. The CDR3 spells CASGGGRIEAFF. The CDR3 nucleotides read TGTGCCAGCGGAGGAGGGAGGATCGAAGCTTTCTTT.

This sequence joins TRBV6-5 and TRBJ1-1, with D possibly TRBD1 on 5 matching bases. The CDR3 covers 14 residues. Per the germline V gene, CDR1 is MNHEY and CDR2 is SVGAGI. V shed 5 bases and J shed 1 base, with 11 bases lying between them. The CDR3 here is CASSPQGRNTEAFF. The DNA of the CDR3 is TGTGCCAGCAGTCCCCAGGGTAGGAACACTGAAGCTTTCTTT.

The chain joins TRBV14 to TRBJ2-3; 7 bases align to TRBD2. The V gene end was trimmed by 0 bases and the J gene end by 4 bases; junction bases not matched to a gene: 10. Germline V gives CDR1 SGHDN, CDR2 FVKESK. CDR3 length: 17 residues. CDR3 region: CASSQDRGGSFADTQYF. CDR3 in DNA: TGTGCCAGCAGCCAAGATAGAGGCGGGAGTTTCGCAGATACGCAGTATTTT.

The rearrangement uses TRBV6-5 and TRBJ2-7; possible D gene TRBD1, 6 bases. This CDR3 comprises 14 residues. Germline assignment: CDR1 MNHEY and CDR2 SVGAGI. The V gene lost 2 bases and the J gene lost 0 bases, with 8 bases spanning the gap. DNA for the CDR3: TGTGCCAGCAGTTACGGGGGCCACTCCTACGAGCAGTACTTC. Amino acid sequence: CASSYGGHSYEQYF.

The count of this clone is one. This chain links TRBV4-1 with TRBJ2-2; D unresolved. CDR1 and CDR2 from the germline V gene are MGHRA and YSYEKL. CDR3 length equals 16 residues. The V gene lost 6 bases and the J gene lost 0 bases, with 14 bases spanning the gap. The CDR3 nucleotides are TGCGCCAGCAGTCGTGACTCCAAGACGAACACCGGGGAGCTGTTTTTT. Its protein product is CASSRDSKTNTGELFF.

Of note for this clone: Within the sample, other DNA sequences also encode this same CDR3. This chain links TRBV28 with TRBJ1-2; a weak D match, TRBD1 (5 bases). Trimming removed 2 bases from V and 5 bases from J, with 12 bases in between. Germline lookup yields CDR1 MDHEN and CDR2 SYDVKM. CDR3 length equals 14 residues. The CDR3 here is CASSLGGGTYGYTF. CDR3 sequence (DNA): TGTGCCAGCAGTTTAGGGGGAGGGACTTATGGCTACACCTTC.

V gene TRBV14 combines with J gene TRBJ2-5; 9 nucleotides agree with TRBD2. The V and J ends lost 6 bases and 1 base, in that order; junction bases with no gene match: 6. The CDR3 consists of 15 residues. Germline-derived CDR1 and CDR2 are SGHDN and FVKESK. The CDR3: CASSPSGGPQETQYF. The CDR3 region has the DNA TGTGCCAGCAGTCCGAGCGGGGGGCCCCAAGAGACCCAGTACTTC.

The chain is built from TRBV7-9 and TRBJ2-3; 8 bases match TRBD1. The germline V gene has CDR1 SEHNR and CDR2 FQNEAQ (reference sequence). The CDR3 length is 15 residues. Germline trimming cut 5 bases from V and 3 bases from J; bases unmatched to any gene: 7. The CDR3 is CASSETGQATDTQYF. The CDR3 DNA is TGTGCCAGCAGCGAAACGGGACAGGCGACAGATACGCAGTATTTT. The entire variable domain, with the rest obtained from reference TRBV7-9 and TRBJ2-3, is as follows: DTGVSQNPRHKITKRGQNVTFRCDPISEHNRLYWYRQTLGQGPEFLTYFQNEAQLEKSRLLSDRFSAERPKGSFSTLEIQRTEQGDSAMYLCASSETGQATDTQYFGPGTRLTVL.